This is a list of T cell receptor beta chains from one sample in a study of blood T cell repertoires in COVID-19. Method: immunoSEQ multiplex PCR; TCRdb's copy keeps in-frame clones and lacks some. The sample shows over 100,000 clones, roughly 81% of them seen only once. The sample was peripheral blood. These receptors all come from a man between 40 and 49 years old with acute or convalescent COVID-19. CDR3s include the opening cysteine and the closing phenylalanine or tryptophan. Each record gives: D gene, J gene, clone size, V gene, CDR3 DNA, CDR3 protein. A D gene is named only where the DNA matches it firmly. Size values are once, few and many counts, or a class for expanded clones, and some rows have none.

TRBD1 TRBJ1-3 once TRBV5-1 TGCGCCAGCAGCACCTGGACAGGGGCTGGAAACACCATATATTTT CASSTWTGAGNTIYF
TRBD1 TRBJ1-2 - TRBV28 TGTGCCACGACCTTACAGGGGAACTATGGCTACACCTTC CATTLQGNYGYTF
- TRBJ2-5 - TRBV19 TGTGCCAGTAGTATTACCCAAGCTAAAGAGACCCAGTACTTC CASSITQAKETQYF
- TRBJ2-7 - TRBV4-1 TGCGCCAGCAGCCAAGTACAGTCCGGCAACGAGCAGTACTTC CASSQVQSGNEQYF
- TRBJ1-3 - TRBV2 TGTGCCAGCATGCGAGACTCTGGAAACACCATATATTTT CASMRDSGNTIYF
- TRBJ2-3 few TRBV4-1 TGCGCCAGCAGCCAAGAAGGCCCCAGAGGAGGGGCTAACACAGATACGCAGTATTTT CASSQEGPRGGANTDTQYF
- TRBJ2-7 - TRBV18 TGTGCCAGCTCACCACCCCCCCGGGGAGGCGAGCAGTACTTC CASSPPPRGGEQYF
- TRBJ1-1 - TRBV7-9 TGTGCCAGCAGCCCGAAACTCGGGAGGGAAGCTTTCTTT CASSPKLGREAFF
TRBD1 TRBJ2-2 - TRBV19 TGTGCCAGTAGTCCCCGGGACAGAATCACCGGGGAGCTGTTTTTT CASSPRDRITGELFF
- TRBJ1-6 - TRBV5-4 TGTGCCAGCAGCTTGGGGGGGACAAGGATACCAAATTCACCCCTCCACTTT CASSLGGTRIPNSPLHF
TRBD1 TRBJ1-4 - TRBV12-3/TRBV12-4 TGTGCCACCAAGGAGGGGGCACGTGAAAAACTGTTTTTT CATKEGAREKLFF
TRBD1 TRBJ1-1 - TRBV5-5 TGTGCCAGCAGCTCACAGGGGGCCCGTACTGAAGCTTTCTTT CASSSQGARTEAFF
TRBD1 TRBJ1-2 - TRBV5-4 TGTGCCACCTGGACAGGCTACTATGGCTACACCTTC CATWTGYYGYTF
- TRBJ1-1 - TRBV7-3 TGTGCCAGCAGCTTATGGACTAACACTGAAGCTTTCTTT CASSLWTNTEAFF
- TRBJ2-7 - TRBV6-5 TGTGCCAGCAGCTTCGGGACAACCTACGAGCAGTACTTC CASSFGTTYEQYF
TRBD2 TRBJ2-7 - TRBV14 TGTGCCAGCAGCCTCTACGGGACTAGCTCCTACGAGCAGTACTTC CASSLYGTSSYEQYF
- TRBJ2-7 few TRBV4-2 TGTGCCAGCAGCCAAGATAAGTATCCAGGGGGGGAGCAGTACTTC CASSQDKYPGGEQYF
TRBD2 TRBJ2-1 - TRBV7-2 TGTGCCAGCAGCTTAGGACTAGCGGGGGGTGATGAGCAGTTCTTC CASSLGLAGGDEQFF
TRBD2 TRBJ2-1 few TRBV3-1/TRBV3-2 TGTGCCAGCAGCCAAATAGCGGGAGATGAGCAGTTCTTC CASSQIAGDEQFF
TRBD1 TRBJ2-7 - TRBV29-1 TGCAGCGTTGGGGACAGGGGTTATAGCTACGAGCAGTACTTC CSVGDRGYSYEQYF
- TRBJ2-1 - TRBV27 TGTGCCACCGGAGTTGCGGGACAGAACTACAATGAGCAGTTCTTC CATGVAGQNYNEQFF
- TRBJ2-3 - TRBV11-3 TGTGCCAGCAGCTTACATCGGTCAGATACGCAGTATTTT CASSLHRSDTQYF
- TRBJ1-1 - TRBV7-8 TGTGCCAGCAGCTTAGTCCAGGTCGACACTGAAGCTTTCTTT CASSLVQVDTEAFF
- TRBJ2-2 - TRBV4-3 TGCGCCAGCAGCCAAGTGGGATACGGCGGGCTGCATGGGGAGCTGTTTTTT CASSQVGYGGLHGELFF
TRBD1 TRBJ2-7 - TRBV18 TGTGCCAGCTCGTGGGACAGGGGCTACGAGCAGTACTTC CASSWDRGYEQYF
- TRBJ2-4 once TRBV5-5 TGTGCCAGCAACCCCGGGACAACGAACATTCAGTACTTC CASNPGTTNIQYF
- TRBJ2-1 - TRBV5-4 TGTGCCAGCAGCTTGGGGGGGACTTCCAATGAGCAGTTCTTC CASSLGGTSNEQFF
- TRBJ2-1 - TRBV3-1/TRBV3-2 TGTGCCAGCAGCGAGAGCGGATCGAATGAGCAGTTCTTC CASSESGSNEQFF
TRBD1 TRBJ2-3 - TRBV11-2 TGTGCCAGCAGGAGGGGGCGAGGGGCAGATACGCAGTATTTT CASRRGRGADTQYF
TRBD2 TRBJ2-3 - TRBV9 TGTGCCAGCAGCGTAGGGGGTAGCGGGGGGCCCGCCGCTACGCAGTATTTT CASSVGGSGGPAATQYF
TRBD2 TRBJ2-1 - TRBV19 TGTGCCAGTAGTGCTCTAGCGGGGGGGGTCAGTGAGCAGTTCTTC CASSALAGGVSEQFF
- TRBJ1-2 - TRBV7-2 TGTGCCAGCAGCTTAGCGGTGGGGGAGGTAGAAGGCTACACCTTC CASSLAVGEVEGYTF
TRBD1 TRBJ2-6 - TRBV3-1/TRBV3-2 TGTGCCAGCAGCCAAGCGACAGGGCTAAACTCTGGGGCCAACGTCCTGACTTTC CASSQATGLNSGANVLTF
- TRBJ2-1 - TRBV4-1 TGCGCCAGCAAAGACTCTTCATCTATTCCATACAATGAGCAGTTCTTC CASKDSSSIPYNEQFF
- TRBJ2-5 - TRBV28 TGTGCCAGCAGTTCCTGGACAGGGAGGGGCGAGACCCAGTACTTC CASSSWTGRGETQYF
- TRBJ1-1 - TRBV4-2 TGTGCCAGCAGCCCCCAGTACAACACTGAAGCTTTCTTT CASSPQYNTEAFF
- TRBJ1-1 - TRBV2 TGTGCCAGCAGTGATGGCGGCTCTTTGAACACTGAAGCTTTCTTT CASSDGGSLNTEAFF
- TRBJ2-7 - TRBV11-3 TGTGCCAGCAGCTTAAATCGAGGGTTCGAGCAGTACTTC CASSLNRGFEQYF
TRBD2 TRBJ2-1 - TRBV6-2/TRBV6-3 TGTGCCAGCAGTTTTGTAGCGGGGGGGTACAATGAGCAGTTCTTC CASSFVAGGYNEQFF
- TRBJ1-5 - TRBV4-2 TGTGCCAGCAGCCAAGGCGGAGACGGACCCCAGCATTTT CASSQGGDGPQHF
- TRBJ1-2 - TRBV5-1 TGCGCCAGCACGGCAGGGTCGTCCGGCTACACCTTC CASTAGSSGYTF
TRBD1 TRBJ2-1 - TRBV24-1 TGTGCCACCAGTGATTTGCGGACAGGGGGTCGCAATGAGCAGTTCTTC CATSDLRTGGRNEQFF
- TRBJ2-5 - TRBV18 TGTGCCAGCTCACCGACAGCCCAAGAGACCCAGTACTTC CASSPTAQETQYF
- TRBJ1-3 - TRBV7-9 TGTGCCAGCAGCCCTCTCCCTCTCATCGGCTCTGGAAACACCATATATTTT CASSPLPLIGSGNTIYF
- TRBJ1-2 - TRBV2 TGTGCCAGCAGTGAGAATGGGCAGATCTATGGCTACACCTTC CASSENGQIYGYTF
TRBD2 TRBJ2-7 - TRBV4-1 TGCGCCAGCAGCCCGGGACTAGCGGTAAAATTAAGTCTCGAGCAGTACTTC CASSPGLAVKLSLEQYF
- TRBJ2-1 - TRBV5-1 TGCGCCAGCAGCTTGGGGGGCCCAACTTACAATGAGCAGTTCTTC CASSLGGPTYNEQFF
TRBD2 TRBJ2-1 - TRBV5-1 TGCGCCAGCAGCTTCCTCGGGGGGGACTACAATGAGCAGTTCTTC CASSFLGGDYNEQFF
TRBD1 TRBJ2-2 - TRBV7-2 TGTGCCAGCAGCTTGGGACAGGGGGTCGGGGAGCTGTTTTTT CASSLGQGVGELFF
- TRBJ1-6 - TRBV7-9 TGTGCCAGCAGCTTAATACAGGCAAATTCACCCCTCCACTTT CASSLIQANSPLHF
- TRBJ2-1 - TRBV7-8 TGTGCCAGCAGCGGCCGGGACACCACCTACAATGAGCAGTTCTTC CASSGRDTTYNEQFF